What follows are 5 T cell receptor beta chains derived from one specimen sequenced in a study of shared clonotypes between healthy human individuals. This table comes from immunoSEQ multiplex PCR, and its TCRdb copy is limited to in-frame clones, with some not included. The sample carries roughly 2,000,000 clones, about 95% recorded once. CD45RO negativity and positive selection for CCR7 defined naive CD8 cells, a population that excluded terminally differentiated effector memory CD45RA+ cells. The sequenced sample consisted of naive CD8+ T cells sorted from blood. The receptors were sampled from a man younger than 35 in good health.

The J gene is TRBJ1-5, the V gene TRBV2; a possible D gene is TRBD1 (6 bases). The CDR3 consists of 14 residues. CDR1 and CDR2 (germline): SNHLY, FYNNEI. V lost 8 bases, J lost 6 bases, and 17 bases lay in between. CDR3 amino acids: CASSPRGAVQPQHF. In DNA, the CDR3 is TGTGCCAGCTCCCCGCGGGGGGCTGTTCAGCCCCAGCATTTT.

About this clone: Within the sample, other DNA sequences also encode this same CDR3. The chain combines TRBV28 with TRBJ2-2; TRBD2 matches at 10 bases. Germline V lookup: CDR1 MDHEN, CDR2 SYDVKM. The CDR3 sequence is 14 residues long. V lost 6 bases, J lost 6 bases, and 4 bases stayed unmatched. The CDR3 here is CASSLSGGPGELFF. For the CDR3, the DNA is TGTGCCAGCAGCCTTAGCGGGGGGCCCGGGGAGCTGTTTTTT.

To note about this clone: This sample includes further DNA sequences coding for the same CDR3. The chain is built from TRBV4-3 and TRBJ2-5, with D possibly being TRBD2 (6 bases). This CDR3 is built from 15 residues. With 0 bases removed from V and 5 bases from J, the gap between germline ends came to 13 bases. Per germline, CDR1 LGHNA and CDR2 YSLEER. DNA for the CDR3: TGCGCCAGCAGCCAAGATCTGACTAGTGGGGAGACCCAGTACTTC. This sequence encodes CASSQDLTSGETQYF.

V is TRBV19 and J is TRBJ1-5, with D tentatively TRBD1 (5 bases). V lost 1 base and J 3 bases, leaving 19 bases between the germline ends. The CDR3 is 18 amino acids. Germline CDR1 and CDR2: LNHDA and SQIVND (reference sequence). The CDR3 DNA sequence: TGTGCCAGTAGTATAGCGGGGAGGGACCATGGGGCCAATCAGCCCCAGCATTTT. Protein sequence: CASSIAGRDHGANQPQHF.

J is TRBJ2-7 and V is TRBV21-1; TRBD1, as called in the table, went unchecked against the DNA. TRBV21-1 constitutes a pseudogene. The CDR3 is made up of 17 amino acids. For the CDR3, the DNA is TGTGCCAGCAGCATTAAGTGGCAGGGGGTGAGAAGTGGGGAGCAGTACTTC. Residues: CASSIKWQGVRSGEQYF.